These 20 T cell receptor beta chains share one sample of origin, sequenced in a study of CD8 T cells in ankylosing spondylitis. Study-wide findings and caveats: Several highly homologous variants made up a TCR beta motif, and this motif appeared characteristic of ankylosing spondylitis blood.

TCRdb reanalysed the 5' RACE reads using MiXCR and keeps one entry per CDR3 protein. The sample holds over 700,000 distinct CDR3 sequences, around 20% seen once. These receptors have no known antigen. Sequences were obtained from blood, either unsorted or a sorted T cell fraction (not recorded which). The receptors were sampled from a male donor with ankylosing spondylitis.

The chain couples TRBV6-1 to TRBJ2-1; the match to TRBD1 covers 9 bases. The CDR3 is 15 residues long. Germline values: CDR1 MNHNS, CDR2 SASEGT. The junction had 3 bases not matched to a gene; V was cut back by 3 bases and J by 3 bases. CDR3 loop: CASSDRDRVYNEQFF. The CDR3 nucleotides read TGTGCCAGCAGTGACCGGGACAGGGTCTACAATGAGCAGTTCTTC.

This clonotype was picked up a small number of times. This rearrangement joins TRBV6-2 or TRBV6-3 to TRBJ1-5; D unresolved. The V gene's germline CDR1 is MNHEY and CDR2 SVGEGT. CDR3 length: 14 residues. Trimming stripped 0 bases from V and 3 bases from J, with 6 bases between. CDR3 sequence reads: CASSYSGINQPQHF. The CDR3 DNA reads TGTGCCAGCAGTTACTCAGGGATCAATCAGCCCCAGCATTTT.

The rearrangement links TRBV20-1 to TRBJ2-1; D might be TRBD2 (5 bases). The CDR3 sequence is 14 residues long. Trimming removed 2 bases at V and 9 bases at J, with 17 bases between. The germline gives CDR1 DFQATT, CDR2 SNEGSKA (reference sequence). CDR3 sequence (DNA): TGCAGTGCTAGACCCGGACGTGTACGGGGTGAGCAGTTCTTC. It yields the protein CSARPGRVRGEQFF.

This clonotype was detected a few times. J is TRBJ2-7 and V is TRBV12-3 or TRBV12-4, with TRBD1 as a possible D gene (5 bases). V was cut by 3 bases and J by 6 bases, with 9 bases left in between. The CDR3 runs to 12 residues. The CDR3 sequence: CASSFGAGEQYF. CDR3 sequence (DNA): TGTGCCAGCAGTTTTGGGGCCGGCGAGCAGTACTTC.

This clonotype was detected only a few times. CDR3 region: CASSADRGHAGELFF. The CDR3 DNA sequence: TGTGCCAGCAGCGCCGACAGGGGGCACGCCGGGGAGCTGTTTTTT. The chain uses TRBV9 and TRBJ2-2; TRBD1 matches at 10 bases. Germline CDR1 and CDR2: SGDLS and YYNGEE. With V trimmed by 3 bases and J by 6 bases, 5 bases remained unmatched. The CDR3 has 15 residues.

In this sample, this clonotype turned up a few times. CDR3 protein: CASSLMGHGNEKLFF. The CDR3, as DNA: TGTGCCAGCAGCTTAATGGGACACGGGAATGAAAAACTGTTTTTT. The V gene is TRBV7-8, the J gene TRBJ1-4, with D perhaps TRBD1 (6 bases). From germline, CDR1 is SGHVS and CDR2 FQNEAQ. The CDR3 extends over 15 amino acids. Trimming cost V 2 bases and J 5 bases, with 12 bases left between them.

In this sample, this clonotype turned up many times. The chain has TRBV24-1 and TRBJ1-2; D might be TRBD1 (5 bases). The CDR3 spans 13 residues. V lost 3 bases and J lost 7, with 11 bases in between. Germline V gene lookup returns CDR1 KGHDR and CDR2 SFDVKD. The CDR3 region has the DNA TGTGCCACCAGTGATCCGGACACTCCTGGCTACACCTTC. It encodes CATSDPDTPGYTF.

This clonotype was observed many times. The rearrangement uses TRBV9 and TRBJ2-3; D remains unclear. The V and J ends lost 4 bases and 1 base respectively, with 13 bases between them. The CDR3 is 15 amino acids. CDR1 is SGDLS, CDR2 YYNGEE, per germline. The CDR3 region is CASSSYPRGTDTQYF. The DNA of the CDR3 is TGTGCCAGCAGCTCCTACCCCCGCGGCACAGATACGCAGTATTTT.

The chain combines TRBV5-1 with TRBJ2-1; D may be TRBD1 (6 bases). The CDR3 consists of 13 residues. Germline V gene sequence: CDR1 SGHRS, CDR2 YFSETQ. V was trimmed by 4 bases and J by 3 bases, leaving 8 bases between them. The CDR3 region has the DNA TGCGCCAGCAGCCGGGACAACTACAATGAGCAGTTCTTC. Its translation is CASSRDNYNEQFF.

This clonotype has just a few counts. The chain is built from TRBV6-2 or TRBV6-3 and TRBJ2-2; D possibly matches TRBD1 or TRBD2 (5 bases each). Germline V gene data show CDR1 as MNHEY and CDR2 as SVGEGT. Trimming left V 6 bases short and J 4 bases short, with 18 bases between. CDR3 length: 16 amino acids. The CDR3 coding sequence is TGTGCCAGCAGCCCAAGGGGCGGACTTGGCACCGGGGAGCTGTTTTTT. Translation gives CASSPRGGLGTGELFF.

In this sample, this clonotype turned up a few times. The CDR3 sequence: CSASERERTTDTQYF. The CDR3 nucleotides read TGCAGTGCTAGCGAGCGAGAGCGAACCACAGATACGCAGTATTTT. The genes are TRBV20-1 and TRBJ2-3; no clear D. There are 15 residues in the CDR3. Germline V gene sequence: CDR1 DFQATT, CDR2 SNEGSKA (reference sequence). The V end was cut by 3 bases, the J end by 2 bases, with 15 bases between.

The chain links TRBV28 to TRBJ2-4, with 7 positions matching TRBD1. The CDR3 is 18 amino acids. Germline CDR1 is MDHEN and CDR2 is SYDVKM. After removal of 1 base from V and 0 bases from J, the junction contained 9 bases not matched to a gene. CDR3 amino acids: CASSLYLGQELAKNIQYF. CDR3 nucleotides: TGTGCCAGCAGTTTATACCTCGGACAGGAACTAGCCAAAAACATTCAGTACTTC.

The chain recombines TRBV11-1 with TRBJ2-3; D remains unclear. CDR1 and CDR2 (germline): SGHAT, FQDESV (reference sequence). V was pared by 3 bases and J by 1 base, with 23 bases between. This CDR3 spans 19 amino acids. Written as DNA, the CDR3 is TGTGCCAGCAGCTTGGCTAGTAAGACGGCCAGGCCTGGCACAGATACGCAGTATTTT. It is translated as CASSLASKTARPGTDTQYF. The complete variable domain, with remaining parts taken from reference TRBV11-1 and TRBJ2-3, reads EAEVAQSPRYKITEKSQAVAFWCDPISGHATLYWYRQILGQGPELLVQFQDESVVDDSQLPKDRFSAERLKGVDSTLKIQPAELGDSAMYLCASSLASKTARPGTDTQYFGPGTRLTVL.

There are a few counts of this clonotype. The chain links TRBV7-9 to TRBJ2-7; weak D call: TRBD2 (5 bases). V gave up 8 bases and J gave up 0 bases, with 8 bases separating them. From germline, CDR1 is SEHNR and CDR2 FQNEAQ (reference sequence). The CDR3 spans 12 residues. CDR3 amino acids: CASGGASYEQYF. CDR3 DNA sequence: TGTGCCAGCGGAGGAGCCTCCTACGAGCAGTACTTC.

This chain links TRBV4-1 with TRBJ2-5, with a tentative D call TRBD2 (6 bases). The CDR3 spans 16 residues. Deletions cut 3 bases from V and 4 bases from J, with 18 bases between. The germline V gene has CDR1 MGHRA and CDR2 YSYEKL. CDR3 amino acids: CASSQEGRTGPETQYF. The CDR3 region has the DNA TGCGCCAGCAGCCAGGAGGGGAGGACCGGACCAGAGACCCAGTACTTC.

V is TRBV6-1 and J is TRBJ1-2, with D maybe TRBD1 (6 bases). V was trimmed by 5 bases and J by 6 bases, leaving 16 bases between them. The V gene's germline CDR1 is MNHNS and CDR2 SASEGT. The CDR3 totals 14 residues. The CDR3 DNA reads TGTGCCAGCAGTCGCCGTTCGGGGGGCGATGGCTACACCTTC. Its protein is CASSRRSGGDGYTF.

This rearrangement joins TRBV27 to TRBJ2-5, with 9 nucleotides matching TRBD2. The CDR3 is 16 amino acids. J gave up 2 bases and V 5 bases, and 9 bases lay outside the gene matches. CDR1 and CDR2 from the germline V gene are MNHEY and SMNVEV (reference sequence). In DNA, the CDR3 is TGTGCCAGCAGTGCGGGACTAGCCTTGTCACAAGAGACCCAGTACTTC. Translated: CASSAGLALSQETQYF.

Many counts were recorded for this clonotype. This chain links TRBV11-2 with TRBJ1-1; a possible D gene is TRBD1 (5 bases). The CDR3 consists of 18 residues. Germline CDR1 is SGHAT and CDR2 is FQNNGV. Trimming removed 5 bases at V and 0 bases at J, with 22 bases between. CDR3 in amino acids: CASSPYARQRRMNTEAFF. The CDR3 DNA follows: TGTGCCAGCAGCCCTTACGCCAGACAGCGGCGGATGAACACTGAAGCTTTCTTT.

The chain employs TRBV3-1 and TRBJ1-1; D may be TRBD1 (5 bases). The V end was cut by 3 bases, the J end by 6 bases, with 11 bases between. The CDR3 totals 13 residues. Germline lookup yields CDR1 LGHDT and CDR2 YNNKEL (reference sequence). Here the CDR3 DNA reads TGTGCCAGCAGCCACCTCGAGGGGCCTGAAGCTTTCTTT. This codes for CASSHLEGPEAFF.

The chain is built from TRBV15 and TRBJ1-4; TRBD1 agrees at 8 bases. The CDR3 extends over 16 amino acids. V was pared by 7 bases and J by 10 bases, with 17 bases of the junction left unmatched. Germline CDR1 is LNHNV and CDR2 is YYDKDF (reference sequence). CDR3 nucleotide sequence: TGTGCCACCACCCCAATGGGGGCAGGGGGCGGTCCAAAACTGTTTTTT. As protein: CATTPMGAGGGPKLFF.